Sequencing of this T cell receptor beta chain was carried out in a study of beta chain features in type 1 diabetes. Expressed TCRB transcripts were sequenced after all isolated RNA was converted to cDNA. Sequenced by immunoSEQ multiplex PCR; TCRdb stores in-frame clones only, minus some. The sample lists about 160,000 clones, 7.8% occurring once. Trimming took 7 bases from V and 2 from J, leaving 14 bases between them. Germline CDR1 LNHDA, CDR2 SQIVND (reference sequence). The CDR3 is made up of 14 amino acids. Regarding the study as a whole: Moderate yet significant TCRB CDR3 shortening was seen in Type 1 diabetes patients in all four CD4+ subsets.

This clone was detected only a few times. The target antigen is unknown. Input material: central memory CD4+ T cells from blood. The origin of this receptor is a woman aged 40 to 50 with type 1 diabetes. The rearrangement links TRBV19 to TRBJ1-1, with D tentatively TRBD1 (6 bases). CDR3 in amino acids: CASKQGHGNTEAFF. The CDR3 nucleotides read TGTGCCAGTAAACAGGGACATGGAAACACTGAAGCTTTCTTT. The full variable domain, rest sourced from reference TRBV19 and TRBJ1-1, is DGGITQSPKYLFRKEGQNVTLSCEQNLNHDAMYWYRQDPGQGLRLIYYSQIVNDFQKGDIAEGYSVSREKKESFPLTVTSAQKNPTAFYLCASKQGHGNTEAFFGQGTRLTVV.